The rows below give T cell receptor beta chains drawn from one sample of a study of shared clonotypes between healthy human individuals. TCRdb's copy holds only in-frame clones and misses some; the assay was immunoSEQ multiplex PCR. The repertoire holds 2 million to 3 million clones, with over 85% as singletons. Source material: naive CD4+ T cells from PBMCs. The receptors here all came from a man aged 18 to 29 in good health. Some clones in this sample may be carry-over from other donors' samples. The CDR3 runs from the conserved cysteine through the conserved F or W. A D gene is named only where the DNA matches it firmly. Clone sizes are given selectively: once, few, many, or a class where the clone is expanded.

TRBV11-2	14	TRBJ2-7	TRBD2	.	TGTGCCAGCAGACAACTAGCGGGATTATACGAGCAGTACTTC	CASRQLAGLYEQYF
TRBV10-3	18	TRBJ2-3	TRBD2	.	TGTGCCATCAGTGAGACCCCCGGGGTAGCGGGAGACACAGATACGCAGTATTTT	CAISETPGVAGDTDTQYF
TRBV7-2	13	TRBJ2-1	.	.	TGTGCCAGCAGCTATCGCAGCTACAATGAGCAGTTCTTC	CASSYRSYNEQFF
TRBV20-1	9	TRBJ1-2	.	.	TGCAGTGCTGGGACCGGCTACACCTTC	CSAGTGYTF
TRBV7-6	16	TRBJ2-3	TRBD2	.	TGTGCCAGCAGCCCGGGGACTAGCGGTAGCACAGATACGCAGTATTTT	CASSPGTSGSTDTQYF
TRBV11-2	13	TRBJ2-7	.	.	TGTGCCAGCAGCCCTCTTTTAGGCTACGAGCAGTACTTC	CASSPLLGYEQYF
TRBV5-6	15	TRBJ1-3	.	few	TGTGCCAGCAGCTTGGATCGGGGATCAGGAAACACCATATATTTT	CASSLDRGSGNTIYF
TRBV28	12	TRBJ2-3	.	once	TGTGCCAGCACCGTGACAGGCCATCAGCAGTATTTT	CASTVTGHQQYF
TRBV28	17	TRBJ1-5	TRBD1	.	TGTGCCAGCAGTTCGGCGAGACAGGGAACTAGCAATCAGCCCCAGCATTTT	CASSSARQGTSNQPQHF
TRBV5-1	14	TRBJ2-3	.	.	TGCGCCAGCAGCTGGAGTGGGGGTCCAGATACGCAGTATTTT	CASSWSGGPDTQYF
TRBV18	11	TRBJ2-1	TRBD1	.	TGTGCCAGCTCACCCGACAGGGAACAGTTCTTC	CASSPDREQFF
TRBV27	15	TRBJ2-6	.	.	TGTGCCAGCAGTTTATTAGGGTCTGGGGCCAACGTCCTGACTTTC	CASSLLGSGANVLTF
TRBV5-1	14	TRBJ2-3	.	.	TGCGCCAGCAGCTTGGGTGACAGCACAGATACGCAGTATTTT	CASSLGDSTDTQYF
TRBV30	13	TRBJ1-1	.	few	TGTGCCTGGTGCAGGGGTTTGAACACTGAAGCTTTCTTT	CAWCRGLNTEAFF
TRBV5-1	16	TRBJ2-3	TRBD1	.	TGCGCCAGCAGCAACGACAGGGTGCGTCGGTCAGATACGCAGTATTTT	CASSNDRVRRSDTQYF
TRBV7-3	14	TRBJ1-1	.	once	TGTGCCAGCAGTCCCGAAGGTTTATACACTGAAGCTTTCTTT	CASSPEGLYTEAFF
TRBV2	14	TRBJ2-7	.	.	TGTGCCAGCAGTGGTGGGGCACCTACCTACGAGCAGTACTTC	CASSGGAPTYEQYF
TRBV5-1	16	TRBJ2-7	.	.	TGCGCCAGCAGCTTTGGAGGTTCGGGTCCGTTGTACGAGCAGTACTTC	CASSFGGSGPLYEQYF
TRBV2	14	TRBJ2-5	.	.	TGTGCCAGCAGCGCCTACGGGGGCACGGAGACCCAGTACTTC	CASSAYGGTETQYF
TRBV10-2	14	TRBJ2-5	.	.	TGCGCCACCGTACCGACAGGTGTGGGAGAGACCCAGTACTTC	CATVPTGVGETQYF
TRBV27	14	TRBJ1-1	TRBD1	.	TGTGCCAGCAGTCACGGGACAGGGGGCACTGAAGCTTTCTTT	CASSHGTGGTEAFF
TRBV4-3	13	TRBJ2-7	TRBD1	.	TGCGCCAGCAGCCGGGGACAGGGATACGAGCAGTACTTC	CASSRGQGYEQYF
TRBV7-2	14	TRBJ2-1	.	.	TGTGCCAGCAGCGAACTACAGGGCTACAATGAGCAGTTCTTC	CASSELQGYNEQFF
TRBV5-1	14	TRBJ2-2	.	.	TGCGCCAGCAGCTTGGAGTCTACGGGTCGGGAGCTGTTTTTT	CASSLESTGRELFF